This is a list of T cell receptor beta chains from one sample in a study of control samples from healthy donors and cancer patients. TCRdb's table, derived via immunoSEQ multiplex PCR, lists solely in-frame clones and lacks some. The data hold roughly 220,000 clones, with about 94% observed a single time. The sequenced sample consisted of blood. The receptors derive from a man between 50 and 59 years old in good health. The CDR3 runs from the conserved cysteine through the conserved F or W.

TRBV15,TRBJ2-3,CATSSKRQGSTDTQYF
TRBV19,TRBJ2-3,CASSLHRGQSKGLYTQYF
TRBV10-1,TRBJ2-1,CASSADRNEQFF
TRBV6-5,TRBJ1-2,CASSRGQGGGYTF
TRBV7-3,TRBJ2-3,CASSLGRSTDTQYF
TRBV19,TRBJ2-4,CASSPGLAGLAKNIQYF
TRBV7-2,TRBJ2-1,CASSFRTSGGAAEQFF
TRBV12-2,TRBJ1-2,CASRLAGMGTGVYGYTF
TRBV3-1/TRBV3-2,TRBJ1-1,CASSQDWGANTEAFF
TRBV18,TRBJ1-6,CASSPGTGYSPLHF
TRBV6-5,TRBJ2-3,CASSYRGRSGDTQYF
TRBV27,TRBJ1-4,CASSSWTGSSTNEKLFF
TRBV9,TRBJ2-2,CASSSGGAYTGELFF
TRBV4-2,TRBJ1-1,CASSQDAVNTEAFF
TRBV5-5,TRBJ1-5,CASSFGGLYQPQHF
TRBV2,TRBJ1-5,CASSRDGLSNQPQHF
TRBV28,TRBJ1-5,CASSSAETRYSNQPQHF
TRBV7-9,TRBJ1-2,CASSHRDSLGYTF
TRBV6-6,TRBJ2-1,CATSGLDSYNEQFF
TRBV2,TRBJ1-2,CASRAQIYGYTF
TRBV7-7,TRBJ2-2,CASSYTSGGNTGELFF
TRBV9,TRBJ1-5,CASSVEGGHQPQHF
TRBV3-1/TRBV3-2,TRBJ1-4,CASSPGGYRQNEKLFF
TRBV6-2/TRBV6-3,TRBJ1-2,CASSRGRNYGYTF
TRBV11-2,TRBJ1-3,CASSLVSANLGGNTIYF
TRBV4-3,TRBJ1-5,CASSQGNGYQPQHF
TRBV12-3/TRBV12-4,TRBJ2-3,CASSWSTDTQYF
TRBV15,TRBJ2-3,CAIGGSRDTQYF
TRBV2,TRBJ1-5,CASSEVLRDNQPQHF
TRBV5-1,TRBJ2-3,CASSLGASGGGDTQYF
TRBV3-1/TRBV3-2,TRBJ1-6,CASSRGHSSYNSPLHF
TRBV18,TRBJ2-1,CASSPPKQGGKFF
TRBV4-1,TRBJ2-3,CASSQLRTASTDTQYF
TRBV7-9,TRBJ2-2,CASSSWGLANTGELFF
TRBV11-2,TRBJ1-4,CASSGTLGNEKLFF
TRBV7-9,TRBJ1-1,CASSLPPGEAFF
TRBV29-1,TRBJ2-1,CSVDSDLRRSNEQFF
TRBV15,TRBJ1-3,CASGGGSSGNTIYF
TRBV19,TRBJ1-5,CASSIREYSNQPQHF
TRBV6-6,TRBJ1-4,CASSSGTRGDEKLFF
TRBV5-6,TRBJ2-7,CASRAGGSYEQYF
TRBV7-2,TRBJ2-2,CASSFRTTNTGELFF
TRBV7-9,TRBJ1-5,CASSSGGGSMGRQPQHF
TRBV18,TRBJ1-5,CASSPPDIEYNQPQHF
TRBV5-1,TRBJ1-2,CASSLLGANYGYTF
TRBV2,TRBJ2-1,CASNLGLAGDEQFF
TRBV5-5,TRBJ1-5,CASSGGTWDSNQPQHF
TRBV27,TRBJ2-6,CASTGQTSSGANVLTF
TRBV2,TRBJ2-5,CASSGTRSRETQYF
TRBV5-6,TRBJ2-3,CASSPGQISTDTQYF
TRBV10-2,TRBJ2-3,CASSEPRDSGDTQYF
TRBV3-1/TRBV3-2,TRBJ1-2,CASSLGQFYGYTF
TRBV6-5,TRBJ1-1,CASTLFRGGNTEAFF